These 24 T cell receptor beta chains came from one sample sequenced in a study of CD8+ T cells in alopecia areata. Specified treatment: oral pan-JAK inhibitor, 5-10 mg twice daily. Extracted RNA was reverse transcribed into cDNA, the sequencing template. Using immunoSEQ multiplex PCR, the repertoire was profiled, and TCRdb retains in-frame clones only, with some absent. The sample consists of under 110,000 clones, 55% to 75% of them appearing once. Sequencing was performed on CD8+ T cells sorted from blood, taken at week 56, from a patient treated with tofacitinib. These receptors were collected from a human donor with alopecia areata.

V is TRBV29-1 and J is TRBJ2-7; D remains unclear. The CDR3 loop spans 13 amino acids. Germline CDR1 reads SQVTM; CDR2 reads ANQGSEA. V was cut by 1 base and J by 1 base, with 8 bases left in between. In DNA form, the CDR3 reads TGCAGCGTTGAAGGCAGCTTTTCCTACGAGCAGTACTTC. This gives the protein CSVEGSFSYEQYF.

The chain employs TRBV2 and TRBJ2-1; D may be TRBD2 (5 bases). CDR1 is SNHLY and CDR2 is FYNNEI in the germline V gene. The CDR3 runs to 12 residues. V dropped 6 bases and J dropped 8 bases, with 11 bases sitting between them. CDR3: CASRLAGDEQFF. The CDR3 DNA reads as TGTGCCAGCAGGCTAGCTGGGGATGAGCAGTTCTTC.

The chain links TRBV12-5 to TRBJ2-7, with a possible D match to TRBD1 (6 bases). Per the germline V gene, CDR1 is LGHNT and CDR2 is FRNRAP. V lost 5 bases and J 3 bases, leaving 14 bases between the germline ends. The CDR3 is 14 amino acids. CDR3 region: CASGQQGSHYEQYF. CDR3 coding DNA: TGTGCTAGTGGTCAACAGGGTTCCCACTACGAGCAGTACTTC.

The chain is built from TRBV27 and TRBJ1-4; 9 bases match TRBD1. This CDR3 contains 18 residues. Losses at the gene ends were 2 bases for V and 8 bases for J; bases not matched to a gene: 15. CDR1 is MNHEY, CDR2 SMNVEV, per germline (reference sequence). CDR3 bases: TGTGCCAGCAGTTTAAGGGGACAGGGCTACGTACTACGGGAAAAACTGTTTTTT. Amino acids: CASSLRGQGYVLREKLFF.

The V call is TRBV30, the J call TRBJ1-2; no clear D gene. The CDR3 loop spans 14 amino acids. V lost 4 bases, J lost 5 bases, and 17 bases lay in between. Germline assignment: CDR1 GTSNPN and CDR2 SVGIG (reference sequence). The CDR3 here is CAWKGSSAGYGYTF. CDR3 in DNA: TGTGCCTGGAAAGGGTCATCCGCGGGTTATGGCTACACCTTC.

V and J are TRBV7-9 and TRBJ2-7; TRBD2 matches at 8 bases. The V gene's germline CDR1 is SEHNR and CDR2 FQNEAQ (reference sequence). Trimming took 2 bases from V and 5 from J; bases not matched to a gene: 8. The CDR3 contains 15 residues. CDR3 residues: CASSLQGLAGHEQYF. The CDR3 DNA follows: TGTGCCAGCAGCTTACAAGGACTAGCCGGGCACGAGCAGTACTTC.

This clone was counted between two and nine times. The rearrangement uses TRBV6-5 and TRBJ1-5; the D gene is possibly TRBD1 (5 bases). The CDR3 has 15 amino acids. CDR1 and CDR2 from the germline V gene are MNHEY and SVGAGI. Trimming stripped 4 bases from V and 2 bases from J, with 12 bases between. Here the CDR3 reads CASSSLGGGNQPQHF. CDR3 DNA sequence: TGTGCCAGCAGTTCCCTGGGGGGGGGCAATCAGCCCCAGCATTTT.

This clone was detected only a few times. J is TRBJ2-5 and V is TRBV7-9; 10 bases map to TRBD2. V shed 2 bases and J 5 bases; nucleotides not matched to a gene: 11. Germline CDR1 SEHNR, CDR2 FQNEAQ (reference sequence). The CDR3 covers 17 residues. The CDR3 protein is CASSLPHPGLARETQYF. The CDR3 DNA reads TGTGCCAGCAGCTTACCCCACCCGGGACTAGCGAGGGAGACCCAGTACTTC.

This clone has a single count. The rearrangement links TRBV1 to TRBJ2-5. TRBV1 corresponds to a pseudogene. The CDR3 is 17 amino acids. In DNA form, the CDR3 reads TGCACCAGCAGCCCCCCCGATAGAAAAAAGGGCTTAGAGACCCAGTACTTC. Translated, it gives CTSSPPDRKKGLETQYF.

The V gene is TRBV9, the J gene TRBJ2-7; D is ambiguous. The CDR3 runs to 14 residues. With 0 bases removed from V and 1 base from J, the gap between germline ends came to 8 bases. Looked up from germline, CDR1 is SGDLS and CDR2 is YYNGEE. Here the CDR3 DNA reads TGTGCCAGCAGCGTAGGGGCAGGATCCTACGAGCAGTACTTC. Protein product: CASSVGAGSYEQYF. The full variable domain, its missing parts supplied by reference TRBV9 and TRBJ2-7, is DSGVTQTPKHLITATGQRVTLRCSPRSGDLSVYWYQQSLDQGLQFLIQYYNGEERAKGNILERFSAQQFPDLHSELNLSSLELGDSALYFCASSVGAGSYEQYFGPGTRLTVT.

V gene TRBV14 combines with J gene TRBJ2-5; D unresolved. With 0 bases removed from V and 5 bases from J, the gap between germline ends came to 7 bases. CDR1 and CDR2 from the germline V gene are SGHDN and FVKESK. CDR3 length: 13 amino acids. CDR3 DNA sequence: TGTGCCAGCAGCCAAGATTTGTTGGAGACCCAGTACTTC. This codes for CASSQDLLETQYF.

The rearrangement uses TRBV7-2 and TRBJ2-5; 14 bases align to TRBD2. The CDR3 has 17 residues. J gave up 5 bases and V 2 bases, and 7 bases lay outside the gene matches. Germline values: CDR1 SGHTA, CDR2 FQGNSA. The CDR3 nucleotides read TGTGCCAGCAGCTTATCATACGGACTAGCGGGGGGTGAGACCCAGTACTTC. It codes for CASSLSYGLAGGETQYF.

V usage is TRBV13 and J usage is TRBJ2-3, with 12 bases that match TRBD2. The V segment lost 5 bases and the J segment 10 bases; nucleotides outside the gene matches: 7. Germline CDR1 is PRHDT and CDR2 is FYEKMQ (reference sequence). The CDR3 runs to 14 residues. The CDR3 sequence is CASSTATSGGPQYF. CDR3 in DNA: TGTGCCAGCAGCACCGCGACTAGCGGGGGCCCGCAGTATTTT.

The J gene is TRBJ2-7, the V gene TRBV4-1; 9 bases agree with TRBD1. V dropped 1 base and J dropped 0; count of bases not matched to a gene: 1. This CDR3 has 15 amino acids. CDR1 is MGHRA, CDR2 YSYEKL, per germline. DNA of the CDR3: TGCGCCAGCAGCCAAGCACAGGGGGCCTCCTACGAGCAGTACTTC. Its translation is CASSQAQGASYEQYF.

The V gene is TRBV10-2, the J gene TRBJ1-1; tentative D call: TRBD1 (6 bases). The CDR3 consists of 13 residues. V lost 9 bases and J lost 4, with 15 bases in between. From germline, CDR1 is WSHSY and CDR2 SAAADI. Written as DNA, the CDR3 is TGCGCCAGTGAAGGAGGGGGGACCACTGAAGCTTTCTTT. Protein: CASEGGGTTEAFF.

The V call is TRBV9, the J call TRBJ1-5; the D is unclear. Trimming pared 4 bases from V and 7 bases from J, leaving 15 bases between. The germline gives CDR1 SGDLS, CDR2 YYNGEE. The CDR3 totals 14 residues. The CDR3 loop reads CASSPGVSGQPQHF. CDR3 nucleotides: TGTGCCAGCAGCCCTGGGGTATCTGGACAGCCCCAGCATTTT.

The rearrangement joins TRBV19 to TRBJ1-5; D is ambiguous. CDR1 and CDR2 from the germline V gene are LNHDA and SQIVND (reference sequence). The CDR3 totals 13 residues. Trimming left V 3 bases short and J 3 bases short, with 6 bases between. CDR3: CASSIIVNQPQHF. The CDR3 nucleotides read TGTGCCAGTAGTATTATAGTCAATCAGCCCCAGCATTTT.

The chain combines TRBV7-8 with TRBJ2-3, with D possibly called TRBD1 or TRBD2 (5 bases each). The CDR3 length is 19 residues. Germline V gene lookup returns CDR1 SGHVS and CDR2 FQNEAQ. Deletions cut 1 base from V and 3 bases from J, with 23 bases between. The CDR3 loop reads CASSLVRLGRGSLTDTQYF. The CDR3 DNA reads as TGTGCCAGCAGCTTAGTCCGTTTGGGACGAGGGTCATTGACAGATACGCAGTATTTT.

Here the CDR3 reads CASSLGYFEQYF. As DNA, the CDR3 is TGTGCCAGCAGCCTAGGGTACTTCGAGCAGTACTTC. The rearrangement uses TRBV5-6 and TRBJ2-7; D gene ambiguous. V lost 4 bases and J lost 6, with 11 bases in between. In germline, CDR1 is SGHDT, CDR2 YYEEEE. There are 12 residues in the CDR3.

This clone occurred a few times. The rearrangement uses TRBV2 and TRBJ2-1; no firm D call. V gave up 8 bases and J gave up 4 bases, with 9 bases separating them. This CDR3 is 12 amino acids long. From germline, CDR1 is SNHLY and CDR2 FYNNEI. Written as DNA, the CDR3 is TGTGCCAGCTTGGACGGTTACAATGAGCAGTTCTTC. This codes for CASLDGYNEQFF.

This clone was detected only once. Without the conserved terminal phenylalanine or tryptophan, this CDR3 likely stems from a read error. The rearrangement uses TRBV29-1 and TRBJ2-7; tentatively, D is TRBD1 (6 bases). From germline, CDR1 is SQVTM and CDR2 ANQGSEA. Trimming left V 2 bases short and J 2 bases short, with 16 bases between. The length of the CDR3 is 15 residues. CDR3 in DNA: TGCAGCGTTGAACTTACACCGGGACATCCCTACGAGCAGTACCTC. Protein sequence: CSVELTPGHPYEQYL.

The rearrangement uses TRBV9 and TRBJ2-3, with TRBD1 as a possible D gene (6 bases). Germline CDR1 and CDR2: SGDLS and YYNGEE. This CDR3 has 16 amino acids. The V end was cut by 3 bases, the J end by 1 base, with 15 bases between. DNA of the CDR3: TGTGCCAGCAGCGCACAGGGAGCCTTAGGCACAGATACGCAGTATTTT. Encoded protein: CASSAQGALGTDTQYF.

This clone was picked up a small number of times. This chain joins TRBV4-1 and TRBJ1-6; TRBD1 is a possible D gene (6 bases). Germline V gene sequence: CDR1 MGHRA, CDR2 YSYEKL. The CDR3 totals 14 residues. V lost 1 base and J lost 10, with 11 bases in between. The CDR3 nucleotides read TGCGCCAGCAGCCAAGTACAGGACAGCTCACCCCTCCACTTT. Protein: CASSQVQDSSPLHF.

The rearrangement links TRBV9 to TRBJ2-3; D ambiguous. V was pared by 0 bases and J by 3 bases, with 8 bases between. The CDR3 is made up of 14 amino acids. Germline V CDR1 and CDR2: SGDLS, YYNGEE. Written as DNA, the CDR3 is TGTGCCAGCAGCGTAGTTGGAGTTACAGATACGCAGTATTTT. Encoded protein: CASSVVGVTDTQYF.